One sample yielded the 30 T cell receptor beta chains listed below, sequenced in a study of vaccination effects on CD4 cells after COVID-19. Using viral peptide pools, the ViraFEST assay grew out antigen-specific CD4+ T cells prior to sequencing. Having been cultured for approximately ten days, the cells underwent CD4+ T cell isolation. The person had a PCR-confirmed SARS-CoV-2 infection during March to December 2020. These receptors lack a known antigen. Sequencing used immunoSEQ multiplex PCR; TCRdb keeps in-frame clones, though not all of them. The data contain roughly 70,000 clones, over 60% of them seen just once; the ten biggest clones take up less than 5.5%. This sample comprised CD4+ T cells from PBMCs cultured with HIV peptides, obtained before COVID-19 vaccination. Specified subset: HIV-1 Nef peptide pool negative control/reference culture. These receptors were taken from a human donor who had a prior SARS-CoV-2 infection.

The chain uses TRBV7-9 and TRBJ2-3; tentatively, D is TRBD2 (5 bases). CDR1 is SEHNR, CDR2 FQNEAQ, per germline (reference sequence). The CDR3 loop spans 17 amino acids. Trimming stripped 5 bases from V and 2 bases from J, with 20 bases between. The CDR3 region is CASSRGQAIPPTDTQYF. CDR3 DNA sequence: TGTGCCAGCAGCAGAGGGCAGGCCATCCCCCCCACAGATACGCAGTATTTT. The variable domain in full, completed from reference TRBV7-9 and TRBJ2-3, reads DTGVSQNPRHKITKRGQNVTFRCDPISEHNRLYWYRQTLGQGPEFLTYFQNEAQLEKSRLLSDRFSAERPKGSFSTLEIQRTEQGDSAMYLCASSRGQAIPPTDTQYFGPGTRLTVL.

This clone has only a few counts. The chain employs TRBV3-1 (or the pseudogene TRBV3-2) and TRBJ2-1, with 8 bases that match TRBD2. The germline CDR1 and CDR2 sequences are LGHDT and YNNKEL (reference sequence). The CDR3 covers 14 residues. Unmatched junction bases numbered 1, after V lost 1 base and J lost 5 bases. In nucleotides, the CDR3 is TGTGCCAGCAGCCAAGGACTAGCGAACAATGAGCAGTTCTTC. It encodes CASSQGLANNEQFF.

This clone was picked up one time. The rearrangement uses TRBV5-6 and TRBJ1-1; tentative D call: TRBD1 (6 bases). Trimming took 1 base from V and 0 from J, leaving 13 bases between them. The CDR3 sequence is 16 residues long. The germline gives CDR1 SGHDT, CDR2 YYEEEE. The CDR3 spells CASSLYRANMNTEAFF. The CDR3 DNA follows: TGTGCCAGCAGCTTGTACAGGGCCAACATGAACACTGAAGCTTTCTTT.

This clone was seen more than once but under ten times. This chain joins TRBV19 and TRBJ2-7; 7 bases map to TRBD2. V lost 3 bases to trimming and J lost 2 bases; unmatched junction nucleotides: 4. The CDR3 is 14 residues long. CDR1 and CDR2 from the germline V gene are LNHDA and SQIVND (reference sequence). CDR3 bases: TGTGCCAGTAGTATTGGCGGGGGACCCTACGAGCAGTACTTC. This gives the protein CASSIGGGPYEQYF.

V is TRBV19 and J is TRBJ2-7; maybe TRBD1 (7 bases). The germline gives CDR1 LNHDA, CDR2 SQIVND (reference sequence). V lost 0 bases and J 7 bases, leaving 13 bases between the germline ends. This CDR3 region has 14 residues. CDR3 coding DNA: TGTGCCAGTAGTATAGACACAGGGGCGGGGGAGCAGTACTTC. It encodes CASSIDTGAGEQYF.

The count of this clone is one. The junction shows a germline mismatch at one end, possibly a read error. This chain joins TRBV13 and TRBJ2-7, with D perhaps TRBD2 (5 bases). The CDR3 totals 13 residues. The germline gives CDR1 PRHDT, CDR2 FYEKMQ (reference sequence). CDR3 sequence reads: CASSLGGPGSGDF. The CDR3 coding sequence is TGTGCCAGCAGCTTAGGCGGGCCGGGAAGTGGGGACTTC.

This clone was detected a few times. The chain carries TRBV11-2 and TRBJ2-5, with 7 positions matching TRBD1. This CDR3 is built from 13 residues. The J segment lost 3 bases and the V segment lost 3 bases, leaving 1 base of the junction unmatched. Germline V gives CDR1 SGHAT, CDR2 FQNNGV. DNA of the CDR3: TGTGCCAGCAGCTTCGACAGGGAAGAGACCCAGTACTTC. Its translation is CASSFDREETQYF.

The chain carries TRBV7-3 and TRBJ2-2; tentative D call: TRBD2 (6 bases). The ends were cut back, 2 bases at V and 6 bases at J, with 19 bases in the middle. The V gene's germline CDR1 is SGHTA and CDR2 FQGTGA. The CDR3 contains 17 residues. The CDR3: CASSLYSGVSSPGELFF. As DNA, the CDR3 is TGTGCCAGCAGCTTATATAGCGGAGTTTCATCCCCCGGGGAGCTGTTTTTT.

The rearrangement joins TRBV30 to TRBJ2-3; tentatively, D is TRBD1 (6 bases). CDR3 length equals 15 residues. Germline loops: CDR1 GTSNPN, CDR2 SVGIG (reference sequence). Trimming took 0 bases from V and 2 from J, leaving 12 bases between them. The CDR3 here is CAWSVGGGLTDTQYF. In DNA form, the CDR3 reads TGTGCCTGGAGTGTCGGTGGGGGCCTCACAGATACGCAGTATTTT. Combining the CDR3 with reference TRBV30 and TRBJ2-3 gives the whole variable domain SQTIHQWPATLVQPVGSPLSLECTVEGTSNPNLYWYRQAAGRGLQLLFYSVGIGQISSEVPQNLSASRPQDRQFILSSKKLLLSDSGFYLCAWSVGGGLTDTQYFGPGTRLTVL.

In its sample, this clone was seen a few times. The CDR3 bases are TGTGCCAGCAGTTTGGGTTTTGGACAGGCGGATGAAAAACTGTTTTTT. This encodes CASSLGFGQADEKLFF. The gene calls are TRBV27 and TRBJ1-4; 7 nucleotides line up with TRBD1. Trimming took 3 bases from V and 6 from J; bases not matched to a gene: 10. This CDR3 has 16 residues. The germline CDR1 and CDR2 sequences are MNHEY and SMNVEV (reference sequence).

This chain links TRBV7-8 with TRBJ2-7; 11 bases align to TRBD2. Trimming took 5 bases from V and 1 from J; bases not matched to a gene: 7. CDR1 and CDR2 from the germline V gene are SGHVS and FQNEAQ. The CDR3 is 16 amino acids. Written as DNA, the CDR3 is TGTGCCAGCAGCGCACCGGGACTAGCGGAATCCTACGAGCAGTACTTC. It yields the protein CASSAPGLAESYEQYF.

This chain joins TRBV7-9 and TRBJ2-1, with 11 bases aligning to TRBD2. V trimming: 5 bases; J trimming: 10 bases; junction bases outside the gene matches: 7. CDR1 and CDR2 from the germline V gene are SEHNR and FQNEAQ (reference sequence). The CDR3 length is 14 residues. DNA of the CDR3: TGTGCCAGCAGCCCTAGCGGGAGGTCGGGAGAGCAGTTCTTC. This translates into CASSPSGRSGEQFF.

V is TRBV27 and J is TRBJ2-7, with TRBD2 as a possible D gene (6 bases). The CDR3 is made up of 14 amino acids. Between the trimmed V and J ends, which lost 6 bases and 0 bases, there was a span of 12 bases. CDR1 is MNHEY and CDR2 is SMNVEV in the germline V gene (reference sequence). CDR3 in amino acids: CASRGSGSSYEQYF. For the CDR3, the DNA is TGTGCCAGCAGGGGTAGCGGCTCCTCCTACGAGCAGTACTTC.

This chain connects TRBV6-5 to TRBJ2-7; no clear D gene. This CDR3 region has 13 residues. The V and J ends lost 0 bases and 6 bases respectively, with 9 bases between them. Germline V CDR1 and CDR2: MNHEY, SVGAGI. The CDR3 DNA reads TGTGCCAGCAGTTACTCGGCGCTCGTCGAGCAGTACTTC. As protein: CASSYSALVEQYF.

J is TRBJ1-2 and V is TRBV12-5, with D possibly matching TRBD1 (5 bases). Trimming removed 2 bases at V and 4 bases at J, with 20 bases between. The CDR3 runs to 17 residues. CDR1 is LGHNT, CDR2 FRNRAP, per germline. In DNA, the CDR3 is TGTGCTAGTGGTTTGCCTCCCCCAGGGTTCACAATCTATGGCTACACCTTC. This encodes CASGLPPPGFTIYGYTF.

This chain uses TRBV7-9 with TRBJ2-7; D may be TRBD2 (6 bases). Trimming left V 0 bases short and J 2 bases short, with 11 bases between. The length of the CDR3 is 15 residues. Looked up from germline, CDR1 is SEHNR and CDR2 is FQNEAQ (reference sequence). CDR3 amino acids: CASSLAGTATYEQYF. The CDR3 coding sequence is TGTGCCAGCAGCTTAGCCGGGACTGCGACCTACGAGCAGTACTTC.

Here the CDR3 reads CASSRYTGDTDTQYF. The CDR3 region has the DNA TGTGCCAGCAGCCGCTATACAGGGGACACAGATACGCAGTATTTT. The gene calls are TRBV7-8 and TRBJ2-3; 7 bases are shared with TRBD1. The CDR3 length is 15 residues. Unmatched junction bases numbered 7, after V lost 5 bases and J lost 2 bases. Germline lookup yields CDR1 SGHVS and CDR2 FQNEAQ.

This chain uses TRBV7-9 with TRBJ2-1; 11 bases map to TRBD1. After removal of 0 bases from V and 9 bases from J, the junction contained 4 bases not matched to a gene. Per the germline V gene, CDR1 is SEHNR and CDR2 is FQNEAQ (reference sequence). This CDR3 region has 15 residues. CDR3 loop: CASSLAGQGVGEQFF. DNA of the CDR3: TGTGCCAGCAGCTTAGCGGGACAGGGGGTCGGTGAGCAGTTCTTC.

This chain uses TRBV4-2 with TRBJ2-7; 8 positions match TRBD2. This CDR3 comprises 17 residues. The ends lost 5 bases at V and 3 bases at J; junction bases unmatched: 15. The germline V gene has CDR1 LGHNA and CDR2 YNFKEQ. The DNA of the CDR3 is TGTGCCAGCAGCGATTCGTTGGGACTAGAAGGAGACTACGAGCAGTACTTC. As protein: CASSDSLGLEGDYEQYF.

The rearrangement links TRBV27 to TRBJ1-1, with D hard to call. Trimming left V 5 bases short and J 5 bases short, with 12 bases between. The germline V gene encodes CDR1 MNHEY and CDR2 SMNVEV (reference sequence). The CDR3 contains 13 residues. The CDR3 sequence: CASSSVLATEAFF. In nucleotides, the CDR3 is TGTGCCAGCAGTAGCGTCCTGGCAACTGAAGCTTTCTTT.

Only a few counts were recorded for this clone. The chain combines TRBV6-5 with TRBJ1-5; no reliable D call. Trimming shortened V by 8 bases and J by 3 bases, and 8 bases separated the two germline ends. Germline V lookup: CDR1 MNHEY, CDR2 SVGAGI. This CDR3 spans 12 amino acids. In DNA form, the CDR3 reads TGTGCCAGCGGGGTTTACAATCAGCCCCAGCATTTT. Translated, it gives CASGVYNQPQHF.

This clone was detected many times. At one end the junction does not follow the germline gene, possibly because of a read error. The rearrangement uses TRBV7-7 and TRBJ2-1; no definite D call. The CDR3 is 17 amino acids. Germline V gives CDR1 SSHAT, CDR2 FNYEAQ (reference sequence). The CDR3 region has the DNA TGTGCTAGCAGCTTTCATACCGGTTCTAGGTCCTACAATGAGCAGTTCTTC. This translates into CASSFHTGSRSYNEQFF.

This chain links TRBV3-1 (or the pseudogene TRBV3-2) with TRBJ2-5, with 8 bases that match TRBD2. With V trimmed by 3 bases and J by 5 bases, 8 bases remained unmatched. In germline, CDR1 is LGHDT, CDR2 YNNKEL (reference sequence). CDR3 length: 15 amino acids. The CDR3 here is CASSHSGGAGETQYF. The CDR3 bases are TGTGCCAGCAGCCATTCCGGGGGGGCTGGGGAGACCCAGTACTTC.

The chain has TRBV24-1 and TRBJ2-1; D tentatively fits TRBD1 or TRBD2 (5 bases each). V lost 1 base to trimming and J lost 5 bases, with 11 bases between them. The CDR3 length is 15 residues. The germline V gene encodes CDR1 KGHDR and CDR2 SFDVKD. In DNA, the CDR3 is TGTGCCACCAGTGATTTCGGGACGGGGCACAATGAGCAGTTCTTC. Protein: CATSDFGTGHNEQFF.

The CDR3 protein is CAISERQPLHYGYTF. In DNA, the CDR3 is TGTGCCATCAGTGAGAGACAGCCCCTCCACTATGGCTACACCTTC. The chain has TRBV10-3 and TRBJ1-2, with a possible D match to TRBD1 (5 bases). This CDR3 is built from 15 residues. Germline values: CDR1 ENHRY, CDR2 SYGVKD. With 2 bases removed from V and 3 bases from J, the gap between germline ends came to 13 bases.

The chain couples TRBV6-2 or TRBV6-3 to TRBJ2-5; D gene unclear. CDR1 MNHEY and CDR2 SVGEGT come from the germline V gene. V dropped 6 bases and J dropped 5 bases, with 13 bases sitting between them. The CDR3 is 13 amino acids. CDR3 in DNA: TGTGCCAGCAGCCCCCGGTCCGGGGAGACCCAGTACTTC. It codes for CASSPRSGETQYF.

J is TRBJ2-5 and V is TRBV7-2, with TRBD1 identical over 7 bases. The V segment lost 8 bases and the J segment 3 bases; nucleotides outside the gene matches: 9. The CDR3 contains 14 residues. From germline, CDR1 is SGHTA and CDR2 FQGNSA. This CDR3 is CASFDAGGKETQYF. The CDR3 region has the DNA TGTGCCAGCTTCGACGCAGGGGGAAAAGAGACCCAGTACTTC.

In this sample, this clone turned up once. The chain joins TRBV18 to TRBJ2-7, with unresolved D. This CDR3 region has 15 residues. Germline CDR1 and CDR2: KGHSH and LQKENI. Trimming took off 2 bases at V and 6 bases at J, with 17 bases between the two ends. The CDR3 region is CASSPALTQKGEQYF. As DNA, the CDR3 is TGTGCCAGCTCACCAGCACTCACACAGAAAGGCGAGCAGTACTTC.

J is TRBJ2-3 and V is TRBV7-9, with 9 bases identical to TRBD1. Germline CDR1 is SEHNR and CDR2 is FQNEAQ (reference sequence). The ends lost 7 bases at V and 2 bases at J; junction bases unmatched: 10. The CDR3 length is 16 residues. CDR3 amino acids: CASTSLWTGVTDTQYF. CDR3 sequence (DNA): TGTGCCAGCACATCCCTGTGGACAGGGGTCACAGATACGCAGTATTTT.

The rearrangement links TRBV19 to TRBJ2-7; D is ambiguous. Per germline, CDR1 LNHDA and CDR2 SQIVND (reference sequence). Trimming took off 4 bases at V and 3 bases at J, with 10 bases between the two ends. There are 13 residues in the CDR3. The CDR3 loop is CASSSLDDYEQYF. The DNA of the CDR3 is TGTGCCAGTAGTAGCCTAGACGACTACGAGCAGTACTTC.